This entry lists 21 T cell receptor beta chains sequenced from one sample in a study of T-cell memory formation after mild COVID-19. In TCRdb, the 5' RACE reads were re-called with MiXCR into one record per CDR3 protein. The sample has about 400,000 distinct CDR3 sequences; approximately 19% are singletons. The sequenced sample was PBMCs or a T cell subset sorted from them (not recorded which). Receptor source: a man between 18 and 29 years old who had mild COVID-19 (a few samples of this study predate the infection). Cell type and time point are not known.

The chain recombines TRBV7-9 with TRBJ2-5, with a weak D call TRBD2 (7 bases). The CDR3 loop spans 14 amino acids. Germline CDR1 is SEHNR and CDR2 is FQNEAQ (reference sequence). Trimming left V 3 bases short and J 5 bases short, with 13 bases between. CDR3 loop: CASSFGRGSETQYF. The CDR3 DNA reads as TGTGCCAGCAGCTTTGGGAGGGGGAGCGAGACCCAGTACTTC.

This clonotype was counted only a few times. The CDR3 here is CASSPMITDTQYF. The CDR3, as DNA: TGTGCCAGCAGCCCGATGATCACAGATACGCAGTATTTT. The J gene is TRBJ2-3, the V gene TRBV6-6; D gene uncertain. The length of the CDR3 is 13 residues. Germline V gene sequence: CDR1 MNHNY, CDR2 SVGAGI (reference sequence). V shed 6 bases and J shed 2 bases, with 9 bases lying between them.

The chain links TRBV27 to TRBJ2-7; D may be TRBD1 (6 bases). Germline-derived CDR1 and CDR2 are MNHEY and SMNVEV (reference sequence). V lost 2 bases, J lost 3 bases, and 11 bases lay in between. The CDR3 is 14 residues long. The CDR3 reads CASSLRSRGYEQYF. CDR3 sequence (DNA): TGTGCCAGCAGTTTAAGGTCCAGGGGCTACGAGCAGTACTTC.

The gene calls are TRBV7-9 and TRBJ1-1; no reliable D call. V was pared by 3 bases and J by 7 bases, with 9 bases between. CDR3 length: 12 residues. CDR1 is SEHNR, CDR2 FQNEAQ, per germline (reference sequence). The CDR3 protein is CASSFFAGEAFF. CDR3 in DNA: TGTGCCAGCAGCTTTTTTGCGGGTGAAGCTTTCTTT.

This clonotype appeared many times. This sequence joins TRBV5-1 and TRBJ2-5, with D possibly called TRBD1 or TRBD2 (5 bases each). The CDR3 is 13 amino acids. Trimming took off 3 bases at V and 4 bases at J, with 10 bases between the two ends. From germline, CDR1 is SGHRS and CDR2 YFSETQ. DNA of the CDR3: TGCGCCAGCAGCTGGGGGTCTGTAGAGACCCAGTACTTC. It encodes CASSWGSVETQYF. Looking up the rest from reference TRBV5-1 and TRBJ2-5 gives the full variable domain: KAGVTQTPRYLIKTRGQQVTLSCSPISGHRSVSWYQQTPGQGLQFLFEYFSETQRNKGNFPGRFSGRQFSNSRSEMNVSTLELGDSALYLCASSWGSVETQYFGPGTRLLVL.

The chain has TRBV7-8 and TRBJ2-7; D gene uncertain. Germline V CDR1 and CDR2: SGHVS, FQNEAQ. V gave up 1 base and J gave up 4 bases, with 14 bases separating them. This CDR3 has 15 amino acids. In DNA, the CDR3 is TGTGCCAGCAGCTTAGTTGGTCAGACATTGTACGAGCAGTACTTC. Amino acids: CASSLVGQTLYEQYF. Variable domain in full (rest from reference TRBV7-8 and TRBJ2-7): GAGVSQSPRYKVAKRGQDVALRCDPISGHVSLFWYQQALGQGPEFLTYFQNEAQLDKSGLPSDRFFAERPEGSVSTLKIQRTQQEDSAVYLCASSLVGQTLYEQYFGPGTRLTVT.

This sequence joins TRBV27 and TRBJ1-2; D is perhaps TRBD1 (5 bases). Trimming left V 6 bases short and J 8 bases short, with 16 bases between. Germline-derived CDR1 and CDR2 are MNHEY and SMNVEV (reference sequence). This CDR3 is 13 amino acids long. In nucleotides, the CDR3 is TGTGCCAGCAGACCAACAGGCGGCAGAGGCTACACCTTC. Protein sequence: CASRPTGGRGYTF.

This clonotype has a count of ten or more. This chain uses TRBV7-2 with TRBJ2-3; 8 bases agree with TRBD2. The CDR3 has 18 amino acids. The V segment lost 3 bases and the J segment 5 bases; nucleotides outside the gene matches: 16. Germline V gene lookup returns CDR1 SGHTA and CDR2 FQGNSA. DNA for the CDR3: TGTGCCAGCAGCTTGACCCGAACCGGGGGACTAGTCGGAGATACGCAGTATTTT. Translating it yields CASSLTRTGGLVGDTQYF.

The sample holds a few counts of this clonotype. This rearrangement joins TRBV5-6 to TRBJ2-5, with D possibly called TRBD1 or TRBD2 (7 bases each). V was trimmed by 2 bases and J by 4 bases, leaving 18 bases between them. From germline, CDR1 is SGHDT and CDR2 YYEEEE. This CDR3 has 16 residues. The CDR3 DNA is TGTGCCAGCAGCTTCACAATAAGCAGGGGGGGAGAGACCCAGTACTTC. Encoded protein: CASSFTISRGGETQYF.

The chain employs TRBV7-2 and TRBJ1-5, with D perhaps matching TRBD1 (6 bases). The CDR3 extends over 15 amino acids. Germline lookup yields CDR1 SGHTA and CDR2 FQGNSA. The V gene lost 5 bases and the J gene lost 3 bases, with 14 bases spanning the gap. The CDR3 nucleotides are TGTGCCAGCAGCACCCAGGGGCAGGCCAATCAGCCCCAGCATTTT. This translates into CASSTQGQANQPQHF.

The chain uses TRBV20-1 and TRBJ2-1; 7 bases map to TRBD2. Trimming removed 5 bases from V and 0 bases from J; junction bases left unmatched: 16. Germline loops: CDR1 DFQATT, CDR2 SNEGSKA (reference sequence). The CDR3 is 18 amino acids. CDR3 bases: TGCAGTGCTCCTTCCCGGGGTAGCGGGTCTAGCTCCTACAATGAGCAGTTCTTC. This sequence encodes CSAPSRGSGSSSYNEQFF.

The chain couples TRBV5-6 to TRBJ2-7, with a tentative D call TRBD1 (5 bases). The germline V gene has CDR1 SGHDT and CDR2 YYEEEE. Trimming took off 4 bases at V and 1 base at J, with 18 bases between the two ends. The CDR3 contains 16 residues. CDR3 sequence reads: CASSDWKGLGSYEQYF. In DNA form, the CDR3 reads TGTGCCAGCAGCGACTGGAAGGGGCTGGGGTCCTACGAGCAGTACTTC.

This clonotype was counted at least ten times. V usage is TRBV7-2 and J usage is TRBJ2-7, with D perhaps TRBD1 or TRBD2 (5 bases each). V dropped 1 base and J dropped 4 bases, with 17 bases sitting between them. The CDR3 runs to 16 residues. Germline V gene data show CDR1 as SGHTA and CDR2 as FQGNSA. The CDR3: CASSLGRGPSTYEQYV. CDR3 in DNA: TGTGCCAGCAGCTTAGGTCGGGGACCATCCACTTACGAGCAGTACGTC.

The rearrangement joins TRBV25-1 to TRBJ1-2; D possibly corresponds to TRBD1 (5 bases). Germline V gives CDR1 MGHDK, CDR2 SYGVNS. CDR3 length equals 11 residues. The ends were cut back, 6 bases at V and 7 bases at J, with 9 bases in the middle. In nucleotides, the CDR3 is TGTGCCAGCAGGGGTCAGGGTGGCTACACCTTC. This codes for CASRGQGGYTF.

This clonotype was counted a few times. The V and J genes are TRBV4-1 and TRBJ2-7; 7 bases map to TRBD1. V lost 2 bases and J lost 5; bases outside the gene matches: 9. In germline, CDR1 is MGHRA, CDR2 YSYEKL. The CDR3 loop spans 15 amino acids. CDR3 coding DNA: TGCGCCAGCAGCCAAAATGCAGGGGGAGTACACGAGCAGTACGTC. Amino acids: CASSQNAGGVHEQYV.

This clonotype was counted between two and nine times. V is TRBV12-3 or TRBV12-4 and J is TRBJ2-3; 7 positions agree with TRBD1. This CDR3 has 15 residues. V lost 7 bases to trimming and J lost 5 bases; unmatched junction nucleotides: 12. In DNA form, the CDR3 reads TGTGCCAGCACCCTAATACAGGGGCCATTAGATACGCAGTATTTT. Amino acids: CASTLIQGPLDTQYF.

This clonotype was observed at least ten times. J is TRBJ1-5 and V is TRBV20-1; 9 nucleotides agree with TRBD1. The CDR3 runs 15 residues. J gave up 6 bases and V 6 bases, and 12 bases lay outside the gene matches. Germline V gene data show CDR1 as DFQATT and CDR2 as SNEGSKA (reference sequence). The CDR3 region has the DNA TGCAGTGCAGGCCCGGGACAGGGAGTGGCTCAGCCCCAGCATTTT. It specifies CSAGPGQGVAQPQHF.

The chain employs TRBV3-1 and TRBJ1-2; tentative D call: TRBD1 (6 bases). Per germline, CDR1 LGHDT and CDR2 YNNKEL (reference sequence). Trimming shortened V by 3 bases and J by 2 bases, and 19 bases separated the two germline ends. This CDR3 region has 17 residues. CDR3 DNA: TGTGCCAGCAGCCAGAGCAGGGGCTTGGTACTGAACTATGGCTACACCTTC. Its translation: CASSQSRGLVLNYGYTF.

This clonotype turned up a few times. This rearrangement joins TRBV6-5 to TRBJ1-2; 7 positions match TRBD1. The V gene end was trimmed by 5 bases and the J gene end by 4 bases; junction bases not matched to a gene: 1. The germline V gene encodes CDR1 MNHEY and CDR2 SVGAGI. This CDR3 has 12 residues. The CDR3 DNA sequence: TGTGCCAGCAGTGACAGGGTCTATGGCTACACCTTC. It translates to CASSDRVYGYTF.

The V gene is TRBV5-4, the J gene TRBJ2-2; 8 nucleotides align to TRBD2. CDR1 is SGHNT, CDR2 YYREEE, per germline (reference sequence). V shed 6 bases, J shed 10 bases, and the junction held 17 bases outside the gene matches. This CDR3 has 16 residues. CDR3 nucleotide sequence: TGTGCCAGCACCATTCAAGCGGGGGCCGGTGGGGAGGAGCTGTTTTTT. This gives the protein CASTIQAGAGGEELFF.

The genes are TRBV5-1 and TRBJ1-1; D may be TRBD1 (6 bases). CDR1 is SGHRS and CDR2 is YFSETQ in the germline V gene. The CDR3 has 13 amino acids. Trimming pared 6 bases from V and 0 bases from J, leaving 9 bases between. The CDR3 DNA reads TGCGCCAGCACCCAGGGGATGAACACTGAAGCTTTCTTT. The encoded protein is CASTQGMNTEAFF.